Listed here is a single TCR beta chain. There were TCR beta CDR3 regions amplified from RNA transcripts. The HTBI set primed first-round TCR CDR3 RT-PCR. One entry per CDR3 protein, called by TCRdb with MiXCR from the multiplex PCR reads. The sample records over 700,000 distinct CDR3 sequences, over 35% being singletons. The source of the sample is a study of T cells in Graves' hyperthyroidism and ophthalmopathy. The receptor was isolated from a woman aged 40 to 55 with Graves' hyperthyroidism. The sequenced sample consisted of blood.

The CDR3 is CAWSSTGGYQPQHF. CDR3 bases: TGTGCCTGGAGTTCAACAGGGGGCTATCAGCCCCAGCATTTT. The genes are TRBV30 and TRBJ1-5, with 9 positions matching TRBD1. There are 14 residues in the CDR3. Germline CDR1 reads GTSNPN; CDR2 reads SVGIG (reference sequence). Unmatched junction bases numbered 4, after V lost 2 bases and J lost 5 bases.